Following are 12 T cell receptor beta chains from one sample sequenced in a study of T cell changes during pregnancy in multiple sclerosis. Assay: immunoSEQ multiplex PCR; the TCRdb copy retains only in-frame clones and omits some. The sample lists roughly 40,000 clones, just over 85% occurring once. Sample: CD4+ T cells from peripheral blood mononuclear cells, taken before pregnancy. These receptors all stem from a female donor with multiple sclerosis, enrolled in a pregnancy study.

This clone was seen a single time. This chain joins TRBV6-6 and TRBJ2-3; TRBD1 is a possible D gene (6 bases). The CDR3 length is 14 residues. Trimming stripped 6 bases from V and 2 bases from J, with 12 bases between. Germline V CDR1 and CDR2: MNHNY, SVGAGI (reference sequence). The CDR3 reads CASRLGQNTDTQYF. The CDR3 coding sequence is TGTGCCAGCAGGCTCGGACAGAACACAGATACGCAGTATTTT.

The V gene is TRBV5-1, the J gene TRBJ2-7, with 9 bases lining up with TRBD1. The CDR3 totals 14 residues. V lost 0 bases, J lost 2 bases, and 0 bases stayed unmatched. Germline V lookup: CDR1 SGHRS, CDR2 YFSETQ. Here the CDR3 reads CASSLGDRAYEQYF. The CDR3 DNA is TGCGCCAGCAGCTTGGGGGACAGGGCCTACGAGCAGTACTTC.

The gene calls are TRBV18 and TRBJ2-1, with a weak D call TRBD2 (6 bases). The germline gives CDR1 KGHSH, CDR2 LQKENI. The V end was cut by 3 bases, the J end by 8 bases, with 17 bases between. This CDR3 contains 15 residues. The CDR3: CASSPTGLEGHEQFF. The CDR3 DNA sequence: TGTGCCAGCTCACCGACCGGGTTGGAGGGTCATGAGCAGTTCTTC.

The chain is built from TRBV2 and TRBJ1-4; D unresolved. V lost 5 bases to trimming and J lost 8 bases, with 18 bases between them. The germline V gene has CDR1 SNHLY and CDR2 FYNNEI. This CDR3 spans 15 amino acids. The CDR3 spells CASSSNSPSGEKLFF. The CDR3 coding sequence is TGTGCCAGCAGTTCGAATTCCCCCAGTGGCGAAAAACTGTTTTTT.

This clone has a single count. The chain is built from TRBV6-6 and TRBJ1-1, with a possible D match to TRBD1 (6 bases). Germline CDR1 is MNHNY and CDR2 is SVGAGI (reference sequence). V was clipped by 5 bases and J by 3 bases, with 10 bases between them. CDR3 length equals 13 residues. As DNA, the CDR3 is TGTGCCAGCAGTCCTTCAGGGGACACTGAAGCTTTCTTT. Its translation: CASSPSGDTEAFF.

In DNA form, the CDR3 reads TGTGCCAGCAGCTCAACAGGGGGAGCGGGGCAGTACTTC. Its translation is CASSSTGGAGQYF. V and J are TRBV7-8 and TRBJ2-7, with 8 bases aligning to TRBD1. The CDR3 runs 13 residues. The ends lost 4 bases at V and 9 bases at J; junction bases unmatched: 8. The germline CDR1 and CDR2 sequences are SGHVS and FQNEAQ.

The chain is built from TRBV18 and TRBJ2-7; no reliable D call. Germline CDR1 KGHSH, CDR2 LQKENI. There are 13 residues in the CDR3. Trimming stripped 2 bases from V and 0 bases from J, with 5 bases between. For the CDR3, the DNA is TGTGCCAGCTCACCAGAGGCCTCCTACGAGCAGTACTTC. Translation gives CASSPEASYEQYF. The full variable domain, with the rest looked up from reference TRBV18 and TRBJ2-7, is NAGVMQNPRHLVRRRGQEARLRCSPMKGHSHVYWYRQLPEEGLKFMVYLQKENIIDESGMPKERFSAEFPKEGPSILRIQQVVRGDSAAYFCASSPEASYEQYFGPGTRLTVT.

The CDR3 protein is CASSLAQLSIQYF. CDR3 nucleotides: TGTGCCAGCAGCTTAGCTCAACTTAGCATTCAGTACTTC. This rearrangement joins TRBV7-6 to TRBJ2-4; D gene ambiguous. Trimming removed 0 bases at V and 9 bases at J, with 9 bases between. The CDR3 contains 13 residues. Germline V CDR1 and CDR2: SGHVS, FNYEAQ. Combining the CDR3 with reference TRBV7-6 and TRBJ2-4 gives the whole variable domain GAGVSQSPRYKVTKRGQDVALRCDPISGHVSLYWYRQALGQGPEFLTYFNYEAQQDKSGLPNDRFSAERPEGSISTLTIQRTEQRDSAMYRCASSLAQLSIQYFGAGTRLSVL.

The sample holds one count of this clone. The chain recombines TRBV29-1 with TRBJ2-7; tentative D call: TRBD1 (5 bases). The CDR3 is 13 residues long. Germline assignment: CDR1 SQVTM and CDR2 ANQGSEA. The ends were cut back, 4 bases at V and 4 bases at J, with 14 bases in the middle. CDR3 region: CSVVVQDLYEQYF. The CDR3 DNA reads TGCAGCGTTGTGGTACAGGATCTATACGAGCAGTACTTC.

The rearrangement joins TRBV7-3 to TRBJ2-2; D is undetermined. CDR1 SGHTA and CDR2 FQGTGA come from the germline V gene. V lost 6 bases, J lost 0 bases, and 11 bases lay in between. This CDR3 has 15 amino acids. This CDR3 reads CASSSGVANTGELFF. The DNA of the CDR3 is TGTGCCAGCAGTTCAGGCGTCGCGAACACCGGGGAGCTGTTTTTT.

The chain uses TRBV6-1 and TRBJ2-7, with 8 nucleotides matching TRBD1. From germline, CDR1 is MNHNS and CDR2 SASEGT. Trimming took 1 base from V and 2 from J; bases not matched to a gene: 4. This CDR3 is built from 15 residues. CDR3 amino acids: CASSEGGQGTYEQYF. The CDR3 DNA follows: TGTGCCAGCAGTGAAGGCGGACAGGGTACCTACGAGCAGTACTTC.

The chain carries TRBV18 and TRBJ2-1, with D maybe TRBD2 (5 bases). V lost 3 bases and J 4 bases, leaving 16 bases between the germline ends. CDR3 size: 16 residues. CDR1 and CDR2 (germline): KGHSH, LQKENI. Here the CDR3 DNA reads TGTGCCAGCTCACCGACCGGGATCGCCGGGTACAATGAGCAGTTCTTC. It codes for CASSPTGIAGYNEQFF.